Listed below are T cell receptor beta chains from one sample, sequenced in a study of blood T cell repertoires in COVID-19. Profiling relied on immunoSEQ multiplex PCR, and the TCRdb table lists in-frame clones only, not all of them. The sample gives more than 85,000 clones, 70% to 90% of which show up once; under 2.5% is in the top ten. Sample: peripheral blood. All receptors come from a man aged 45-60 years with active COVID-19. Both conserved end residues are trimmed from each CDR3.

>TRBJ2-7|TRBV7-8
ASTEGGGMYIEQY
>TRBJ2-7|TRBV23-1
ASSQSTGGYEQY
>TRBJ2-3|TRBV7-8
ASVVGGPGTDTQY
>TRBJ1-1|TRBV7-2
ASSRQGGNTEAF
>TRBJ2-7|TRBV27
ASRSVNEQY
>TRBJ2-7|TRBV7-9
ASSSQGEYEQY
>TRBJ2-2|TRBV19
ASGDGGGYTGELF
>TRBJ1-2|TRBV7-9
ASSPWEGRYGYT
>TRBJ2-7|TRBV4-2
ASSQSGDYEQY
>TRBJ1-4|TRBV27
ASSFRERGEKLF
>TRBJ2-5|TRBV5-8
ASSLGIPGLARETQY
>TRBJ2-7|TRBV3-1/TRBV3-2
ASSQFGVHEQY
>TRBJ2-2|TRBV3-1/TRBV3-2
ASSPQRGGRTGELF
>TRBJ1-6|TRBV19
AGSGGTDNSPLH
>TRBJ2-5|TRBV4-1
ASSQGLAGRETQY
>TRBJ2-5|TRBV19
ASSPLVEGASQETQY
>TRBJ1-2|TRBV5-6
ASSLVKDRGRGYT
>TRBJ1-1|TRBV5-1
ASSAIPLTGGGTEAF
>TRBJ2-5|TRBV25-1
ASSELKGREETQY
>TRBJ2-7|TRBV5-1
ASSGGDGKRDEQY
>TRBJ2-3|TRBV15
ATSSSRRDASTDTQY
>TRBJ2-1|TRBV2
ASSEADLLRGSNEQF
>TRBJ2-1|TRBV30
AWGLGGAVINEQF
>TRBJ2-7|TRBV7-2
ASSSGGSYEQY
>TRBJ1-5|TRBV6-5
ASRERGTLNQPQH
>TRBJ2-2|TRBV5-1
ASSLSGRASTGELF
>TRBJ2-1|TRBV10-3
AISQLAGGPNEQF
>TRBJ2-7|TRBV3-1/TRBV3-2
ASSQDHSGKAYEQY
>TRBJ2-1|TRBV19
ASRRLAGENNEQF
>TRBJ1-3|TRBV5-6
ASSLAGPNSGNTIY
>TRBJ1-1|TRBV7-9
ASTLYPNTEAF
>TRBJ2-7|TRBV5-4
ASSSTGTGDEQY
>TRBJ2-2|TRBV29-1
SVRTSGGPNTGELF
>TRBJ1-2|TRBV5-4
ASSLGGQNYGYT
>TRBJ2-2|TRBV5-1
ASSLGREGTGELF
>TRBJ1-6|TRBV13
ASSFTTGTSYNSPLH
>TRBJ2-7|TRBV5-4
ASSENVHRDGAYEQY
>TRBJ1-2|TRBV6-2/TRBV6-3
ASSYSTGQGYT
>TRBJ1-1|TRBV5-1
ASSSEQGRTEAF
>TRBJ2-2|TRBV7-6
ASSGSGRGAHTGELF
>TRBJ2-5|TRBV18
ASQAPRTGGRETQY
>TRBJ1-2|TRBV30
AWSVSRGGAGYT
>TRBJ1-3|TRBV7-9
ASSTPGGTDPYSGNTIY
>TRBJ1-2|TRBV6-2/TRBV6-3
ASSYSSGPIYGYT
>TRBJ2-7|TRBV5-4
ASSRGGASSYEQY
>TRBJ2-7|TRBV2
ASRSFGQGEGRQY
>TRBJ1-2|TRBV27
ASSLDGGWYGYT
>TRBJ1-1|TRBV18
ASSPRDLGNTEAF
>TRBJ2-7|TRBV18
ASSPLGGSSYEQY
>TRBJ1-2|TRBV18
ASSLDQGANYGYT
>TRBJ1-5|TRBV12-3/TRBV12-4
ASSLSGGQPQH
>TRBJ2-6|TRBV6-5
ASSYSGGSGANVLT
>TRBJ1-4|TRBV3-1/TRBV3-2
ASSPTATNEKLF
>TRBJ2-7|TRBV4-3
ASSQDHSGTGGSYEQY
>TRBJ2-7|TRBV5-1
ASSLALRDRGYEQY